Below, 9 T cell receptor beta chains from the same sample are listed, as sequenced in a study of cytomegalovirus exposure and HLA in healthy donors. Primers: 60 Vbeta forward and 13 Jbeta reverse. The method was immunoSEQ multiplex PCR; TCRdb's version includes in-frame clones alone and lacks a portion of them. The top ten clones hold over 1.5% of a sample with about 59,000 clones, about 79% of them seen once. The sequenced sample consisted of PBMCs. The receptors come from a man aged 40-49 years in good health and CMV-seronegative.

J is TRBJ1-2 and V is TRBV18; weak D call: TRBD1 (6 bases). The CDR3 contains 18 residues. Germline-derived CDR1 and CDR2 are KGHSH and LQKENI. V dropped 5 bases and J dropped 0 bases, with 22 bases sitting between them. The DNA of the CDR3 is TGTGCCAGCTCATCTACAGGGTCAACCTCTAAAGCTAACTATGGCTACACCTTC. This encodes CASSSTGSTSKANYGYTF. The full variable domain, with the rest looked up from reference TRBV18 and TRBJ1-2, is NAGVMQNPRHLVRRRGQEARLRCSPMKGHSHVYWYRQLPEEGLKFMVYLQKENIIDESGMPKERFSAEFPKEGPSILRIQQVVRGDSAAYFCASSSTGSTSKANYGYTFGSGTRLTVV.

The chain has TRBV27 and TRBJ2-7; 9 bases align to TRBD1. V was pared by 6 bases and J by 3 bases, with 12 bases of the junction left unmatched. Per germline, CDR1 MNHEY and CDR2 SMNVEV (reference sequence). The CDR3 length is 16 residues. The CDR3 region has the DNA TGTGCCAGCAGAACAAGACCGGGACAGGGCTTCTACGAGCAGTACTTC. Protein: CASRTRPGQGFYEQYF.

The chain couples TRBV11-2 to TRBJ1-2; D gene unclear. The V end lost 5 bases, the J end lost 2 bases, and 18 bases lay between the germline ends. This CDR3 is 16 amino acids long. CDR1 and CDR2 from the germline V gene are SGHAT and FQNNGV. The CDR3 loop reads CASSPIGEGRNYGYTF. DNA of the CDR3: TGTGCCAGCAGCCCCATCGGGGAGGGTCGGAACTATGGCTACACCTTC.

The chain has TRBV7-2 and TRBJ2-7; perhaps TRBD2 as D (6 bases). CDR1 SGHTA and CDR2 FQGNSA come from the germline V gene. The CDR3 consists of 15 residues. Trimming left V 5 bases short and J 0 bases short, with 14 bases between. The CDR3 protein is CASSPLAGTSYEQYF. The CDR3 DNA sequence: TGTGCCAGCAGCCCGCTCGCGGGGACCTCCTACGAGCAGTACTTC.

The V and J genes are TRBV30 and TRBJ1-4; TRBD1 matches 8 bases. Germline CDR1 reads GTSNPN; CDR2 reads SVGIG (reference sequence). The V and J ends lost 1 base and 0 bases, in that order; junction bases with no gene match: 1. The CDR3 totals 15 residues. The CDR3 bases are TGTGCCTGGAGTGCGACAGGGGCAACTAATGAAAAACTGTTTTTT. Translating gives CAWSATGATNEKLFF.

V is TRBV5-4 and J is TRBJ2-5, with D unresolved. V gave up 1 base and J gave up 5 bases, with 12 bases separating them. The germline V gene encodes CDR1 SGHNT and CDR2 YYREEE (reference sequence). This CDR3 spans 14 amino acids. The CDR3 DNA reads as TGTGCCAGCAGCTTGTCCTCAGGTTGGGAGACCCAGTACTTC. Translated, it gives CASSLSSGWETQYF.

The rearrangement joins TRBV6-5 to TRBJ1-2, with D possibly TRBD1 on 5 matching bases. This CDR3 comprises 15 residues. Trimming shortened V by 2 bases and J by 4 bases, and 14 bases separated the two germline ends. The germline V gene encodes CDR1 MNHEY and CDR2 SVGAGI. CDR3 region: CASSYAGPNSYGYTF. The CDR3 bases are TGTGCCAGCAGTTACGCGGGGCCTAATAGCTATGGCTACACCTTC.

The chain is built from TRBV11-3 and TRBJ1-1, with TRBD1 matching over 7 bases. This CDR3 has 15 residues. Germline V lookup: CDR1 SGHNT, CDR2 YENEEA. The V gene end was trimmed by 1 base and the J gene end by 0 bases; junction bases not matched to a gene: 2. CDR3 region: CASSLVGGMNTEAFF. The CDR3 DNA sequence: TGTGCCAGCAGCTTAGTAGGGGGCATGAACACTGAAGCTTTCTTT.

The V call is TRBV11-3, the J call TRBJ1-4, with D possibly matching TRBD1 (6 bases). CDR3 length equals 14 residues. From germline, CDR1 is SGHNT and CDR2 YENEEA. The V gene lost 5 bases and the J gene lost 1 base, with 8 bases spanning the gap. The DNA of the CDR3 is TGTGCCAGCAGCCCAGGGGTAACTAATGAAAAACTGTTTTTT. This codes for CASSPGVTNEKLFF.